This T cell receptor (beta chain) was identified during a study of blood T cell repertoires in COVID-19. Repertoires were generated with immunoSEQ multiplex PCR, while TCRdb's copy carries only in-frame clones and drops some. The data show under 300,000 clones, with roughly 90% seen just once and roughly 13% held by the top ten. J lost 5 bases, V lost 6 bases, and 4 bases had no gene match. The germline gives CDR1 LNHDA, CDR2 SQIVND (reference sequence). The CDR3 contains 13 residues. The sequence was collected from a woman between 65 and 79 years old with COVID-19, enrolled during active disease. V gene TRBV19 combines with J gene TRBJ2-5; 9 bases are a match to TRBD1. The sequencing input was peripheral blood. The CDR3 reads CASRGQGGETQYF. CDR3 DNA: TGTGCCAGTAGGGGACAGGGCGGGGAGACCCAGTACTTC. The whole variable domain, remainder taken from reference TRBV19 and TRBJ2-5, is DGGITQSPKYLFRKEGQNVTLSCEQNLNHDAMYWYRQDPGQGLRLIYYSQIVNDFQKGDIAEGYSVSREKKESFPLTVTSAQKNPTAFYLCASRGQGGETQYFGPGTRLLVL.